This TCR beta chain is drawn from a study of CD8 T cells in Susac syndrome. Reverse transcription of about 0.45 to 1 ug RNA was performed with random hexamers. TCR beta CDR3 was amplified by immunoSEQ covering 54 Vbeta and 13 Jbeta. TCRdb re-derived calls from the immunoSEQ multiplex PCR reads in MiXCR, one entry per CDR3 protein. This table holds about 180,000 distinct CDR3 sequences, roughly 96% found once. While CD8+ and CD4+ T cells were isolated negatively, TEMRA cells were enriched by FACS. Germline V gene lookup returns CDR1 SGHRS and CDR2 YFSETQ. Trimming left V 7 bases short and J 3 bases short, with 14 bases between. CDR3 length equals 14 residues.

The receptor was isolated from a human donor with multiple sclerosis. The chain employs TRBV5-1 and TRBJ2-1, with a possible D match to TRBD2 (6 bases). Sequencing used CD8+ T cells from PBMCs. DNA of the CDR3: TGCGCCAGCTCGGGGGTAAAGGGCTACAATGAGCAGTTCTTC. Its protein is CASSGVKGYNEQFF.